This T cell receptor beta chain was recovered during a study of early T cells in non-severe SARS-CoV-2 infection. Background on the study: The chains were unpaired, and the sequenced material was bulk RNA from unsorted whole blood. Study-wide results and limits: The study's VDJdb matching favored anti-spike CD8 responses and missed private and CD4 specificities.

Attachment of unique molecular identifiers was made to individual cDNA molecules. Via MiXCR, TCRdb re-called the 5' RACE reads, giving one row per CDR3 protein. The data hold some 22,000 distinct CDR3 sequences, with about 5% observed a single time. Ten or more counts support this clonotype. Its target is unknown. The germline V gene has CDR1 LNHDA and CDR2 SQIVND (reference sequence). V was trimmed by 8 bases and J by 8 bases, leaving 12 bases between them. This CDR3 comprises 11 residues. V gene TRBV19 combines with J gene TRBJ1-2; D gene uncertain. The sequence derives from an adult who was a healthcare worker with PCR-confirmed SARS-CoV-2 infection or an uninfected control (not recorded which). Material for sequencing was whole blood. The CDR3 nucleotides are TGTGCCAGTTATCATTATTCGGGCTACACCTTC. This translates into CASYHYSGYTF.